The 15 T cell receptor beta chains reported below all come from one sample, sequenced in a study of blood T cells in healthy people across ages. The authors ran a second PCR of about 7 to 12 cycles using a sample-barcoded 5' primer and a J-beta primer mix. TCRdb recomputed calls from the 5' RACE reads with MiXCR, one row per CDR3 protein. The repertoire holds about 290,000 distinct CDR3 sequences, roughly 26% seen once, with roughly 30% in the top ten. The sample was blood. Receptors were obtained from a woman in her 70s in good health.

The gene calls are TRBV20-1 and TRBJ2-2; D unclear. Germline lookup yields CDR1 DFQATT and CDR2 SNEGSKA (reference sequence). V lost 0 bases, J lost 5 bases, and 7 bases lay in between. The CDR3 is 13 residues long. CDR3 sequence (DNA): TGCAGTGCTAGAGATCTGCGGACCGGGGAGCTGTTTTTT. It is translated as CSARDLRTGELFF.

This chain connects TRBV2 to TRBJ2-3, with D possibly matching TRBD2 (5 bases). The CDR3 length is 16 residues. CDR1 is SNHLY and CDR2 is FYNNEI in the germline V gene. V was cut by 4 bases and J by 1 base, with 15 bases left in between. This CDR3 reads CASSGGGWSGTDTQYF. In DNA form, the CDR3 reads TGTGCCAGCAGTGGCGGCGGGTGGAGTGGCACAGATACGCAGTATTTT.

The gene calls are TRBV6-2 or TRBV6-3 and TRBJ2-2; possibly TRBD2 for D (6 bases). CDR1 and CDR2 (germline): MNHEY, SVGEGT. The CDR3 is 18 amino acids. The V end was cut by 5 bases, the J end by 4 bases, with 23 bases between. The CDR3 here is CASSRPGLGGTFTGELFF. In nucleotides, the CDR3 is TGTGCCAGCAGTCGACCCGGACTGGGCGGGACGTTCACCGGGGAGCTGTTTTTT.

Note on this clonotype: A read error may account for a junction end that differs from germline. V gene TRBV29-1 combines with J gene TRBJ1-6; D is possibly TRBD1 (5 bases). The CDR3 runs 14 residues. Germline assignment: CDR1 SQVTM and CDR2 ANQGSEA. CDR3: CCVGSGDPNSPLHF. CDR3 DNA: TGCTGCGTTGGTAGTGGGGACCCTAATTCACCCCTCCACTTT.

V and J are TRBV7-9 and TRBJ1-2; D call uncertain. The length of the CDR3 is 12 residues. Germline assignment: CDR1 SEHNR and CDR2 FQNEAQ (reference sequence). The V and J ends lost 4 bases and 7 bases respectively, with 10 bases between them. CDR3: CASSSSDGGYTF. As DNA, the CDR3 is TGTGCCAGCAGCTCCTCAGATGGTGGCTACACCTTC. Supplemented by reference TRBV7-9 and TRBJ1-2, the full variable domain reads DTGVSQNPRHKITKRGQNVTFRCDPISEHNRLYWYRQTLGQGPEFLTYFQNEAQLEKSRLLSDRFSAERPKGSFSTLEIQRTEQGDSAMYLCASSSSDGGYTFGSGTRLTVV.

The rearrangement joins TRBV20-1 to TRBJ1-1; TRBD1 matches 10 bases. The V segment lost 0 bases and the J segment 6 bases; nucleotides outside the gene matches: 10. The germline V gene encodes CDR1 DFQATT and CDR2 SNEGSKA (reference sequence). The CDR3 extends over 16 amino acids. DNA of the CDR3: TGCAGTGCTAGAGAAGACAGGGGGCGCCGGATGGCTGAAGCTTTCTTT. Encoded protein: CSAREDRGRRMAEAFF.

The chain has TRBV5-6 and TRBJ2-1; maybe TRBD1 (6 bases). V lost 4 bases to trimming and J lost 0 bases, with 11 bases between them. This CDR3 is 15 amino acids long. Per germline, CDR1 SGHDT and CDR2 YYEEEE. Here the CDR3 DNA reads TGTGCCAGCAGCCAGGTACAGGGCTCCTACAATGAGCAGTTCTTC. It yields the protein CASSQVQGSYNEQFF.

This clonotype is a singleton in its sample. The CDR3 coding sequence is TGTGCCAGTAGTCCAGTAAATCAAGAGACCCAGTACTTC. Amino acids: CASSPVNQETQYF. The chain links TRBV19 to TRBJ2-5; D ambiguous. The CDR3 consists of 13 residues. Germline lookup yields CDR1 LNHDA and CDR2 SQIVND (reference sequence). The ends were cut back, 5 bases at V and 2 bases at J, with 9 bases in the middle.

This clonotype has just a few counts. The chain carries TRBV12-3 or TRBV12-4 and TRBJ2-5, with D unclear. The J call is uncertain, as TRBJ2-7 better fits the DNA end. This CDR3 is built from 13 residues. In DNA form, the CDR3 reads TGTGCCAGCAGCCCCGACGGACGATACGAGCAGTACTTC. Protein: CASSPDGRYEQYF.

The rearrangement uses TRBV6-5 and TRBJ2-6; 7 bases fit TRBD1. Germline V gene data show CDR1 as MNHEY and CDR2 as SVGAGI. The CDR3 is 15 residues long. V lost 6 bases to trimming and J lost 2 bases; unmatched junction nucleotides: 4. For the CDR3, the DNA is TGTGCCAGCAGCCGAACAGGGGCTGGGGCCAACGTCCTGACTTTC. Translation gives CASSRTGAGANVLTF.

The chain recombines TRBV25-1 with TRBJ1-1, with 9 bases matching TRBD1. This CDR3 has 14 residues. The J segment lost 6 bases and the V segment lost 6 bases, leaving 8 bases of the junction unmatched. CDR1 is MGHDK, CDR2 SYGVNS, per germline. DNA of the CDR3: TGTGCCAGCAGGCAACAGGGGGCTAGAGCTGAAGCTTTCTTT. Translation: CASRQQGARAEAFF.

The chain carries TRBV12-3 or TRBV12-4 and TRBJ2-5; possibly TRBD2 for D (5 bases). The DNA end favors TRBJ2-7, so the J call may be wrong. This CDR3 is built from 14 residues. DNA of the CDR3: TGTGCCAGCAGCCCCAGGACTGGTCCCTACGAGCAGTACTTC. Its translation: CASSPRTGPYEQYF.

The chain couples TRBV7-2 to TRBJ1-1, with D unresolved. The V gene lost 5 bases and the J gene lost 5 bases, with 18 bases spanning the gap. CDR1 and CDR2 (germline): SGHTA, FQGNSA. CDR3 length: 15 residues. The CDR3, as DNA: TGTGCCAGCAGCGAGATTGCACAGAAGAGGACTGAAGCTTTCTTT. It encodes CASSEIAQKRTEAFF.

In nucleotides, the CDR3 is TGTGCCACCAGTGCTGATCCGGGACAAGAGACCCAGTACTTC. This encodes CATSADPGQETQYF. J is TRBJ2-5 and V is TRBV24-1; D is possibly TRBD2 (5 bases). Germline V gene data show CDR1 as KGHDR and CDR2 as SFDVKD. This CDR3 has 14 residues. V shed 5 bases and J shed 2 bases, with 11 bases lying between them.

The chain uses TRBV7-8 and TRBJ2-5; D possibly corresponds to TRBD1 (6 bases). Germline V CDR1 and CDR2: SGHVS, FQNEAQ. This CDR3 contains 15 residues. V was pared by 5 bases and J by 1 base, with 14 bases between. The CDR3 spells CASSLGTTLQETQYF. The CDR3, as DNA: TGTGCCAGCAGCCTAGGGACAACCCTCCAAGAGACCCAGTACTTC.